Listed below are T cell receptor beta chains from one sample, sequenced in a study of T cell responses to AZD1222 COVID-19 vaccine. Libraries were prepared by immunoSEQ multiplex PCR; TCRdb keeps only in-frame clonotypes and omits some of them. In the table there are 140,000 to 150,000 clones, roughly 91% of which are singletons. The sample in question was peripheral blood, obtained on day 0 of AZD1222 vaccination. The receptors were gathered from an adult in good health. Both conserved end residues are part of each CDR3. D genes are given only for firm matches. Some rows mark clone size as missing; the rest say once, few, many or name a class of expanded clone.

d_gene	v_gene	j_gene	abundance	len	CDR3aa	CDR3nt
TRBD2	TRBV5-1	TRBJ2-3	few	16	CASSIGTSGGADTQYF	TGCGCCAGCAGCATCGGGACTAGCGGGGGGGCGGATACGCAGTATTTT
NA	TRBV27	TRBJ2-3	once	16	CASSLCSWDSTDTQYF	TGTGCCAGCAGTTTATGCTCATGGGACAGCACAGATACGCAGTATTTT
TRBD1	TRBV5-8	TRBJ1-5	NA	15	CASSLVGQVNQPQHF	TGTGCCAGCAGCTTAGTCGGACAGGTCAATCAGCCCCAGCATTTT
NA	TRBV6-5	TRBJ1-1	NA	14	CASSYGDFNTEAFF	TGTGCCAGCAGTTATGGAGATTTTAACACTGAAGCTTTCTTT
NA	TRBV30	TRBJ2-5	NA	13	CAWSVGWEETQYF	TGTGCCTGGAGTGTAGGGTGGGAAGAGACCCAGTACTTC
TRBD1	TRBV30	TRBJ1-6	few	13	CALGDRGRSPLHF	TGTGCCTTGGGGGACAGGGGGAGGTCACCCCTCCACTTT
NA	TRBV21-1	TRBJ1-2	NA	12	CASKGHCYGYTF	TGTGCCAGCAAGGGGCACTGTTATGGCTACACCTTC
TRBD1	TRBV30	TRBJ2-7	NA	14	CAADRGRLGYEQYF	TGTGCCGCCGACAGGGGGCGCCTGGGGTACGAGCAGTACTTC
NA	TRBV4-1	TRBJ2-1	NA	14	CASSQEPRWNEQFF	TGCGCCAGCAGCCAAGAACCTAGGTGGAATGAGCAGTTCTTC
NA	TRBV28	TRBJ1-2	NA	15	CASRPVNRMDYGYTF	TGTGCCAGCAGGCCCGTCAATAGAATGGACTATGGCTACACCTTC
NA	TRBV7-2	TRBJ1-1	NA	15	CASSHSSTANTEAFF	TGTGCCAGCAGCCACAGCTCGACAGCGAACACTGAAGCTTTCTTT
NA	TRBV27	TRBJ1-5	once	16	CASSFAPGGSNQPQHF	TGTGCCAGCAGTTTTGCCCCCGGGGGGAGCAATCAGCCCCAGCATTTT
NA	TRBV7-9	TRBJ1-1	NA	15	CASSLPGSYGTEAFF	TGTGCCAGCAGCTTACCGGGGTCATATGGGACTGAAGCTTTCTTT
NA	TRBV7-2	TRBJ1-1	NA	14	CASSLVSQGTEAFF	TGTGCCAGCAGCTTAGTATCGCAGGGAACTGAAGCTTTCTTT
NA	TRBV6-2/TRBV6-3	TRBJ2-3	once	12	CASSLGGDTQYF	TGTGCCAGCAGCTTAGGAGGAGATACGCAGTATTTT
NA	TRBV19	TRBJ2-7	NA	14	CASSADGSSYEQYF	TGTGCCAGTTCAGCGGACGGCAGCTCCTACGAGCAGTACTTC
NA	TRBV12-3/TRBV12-4	TRBJ1-3	NA	12	CASNGNGNTIYF	TGTGCCAGCAATGGGAATGGAAACACCATATATTTT
NA	TRBV5-5	TRBJ2-5	NA	17	CASSFSSHGDPHETQYF	TGTGCCAGCAGCTTCTCTTCCCACGGGGACCCGCACGAGACCCAGTACTTC
NA	TRBV3-1/TRBV3-2	TRBJ1-5	NA	15	CASSHVPGSNQPQHF	TGTGCCAGCAGCCACGTTCCGGGGAGCAATCAGCCCCAGCATTTT
NA	TRBV2	TRBJ1-2	NA	13	CASVREANYGYTF	TGTGCCAGCGTTCGGGAAGCTAACTATGGCTACACCTTC
TRBD1	TRBV19	TRBJ1-2	NA	11	CASTPGGGYTF	TGTGCCAGTACCCCAGGGGGTGGCTACACCTTC
TRBD2	TRBV2	TRBJ2-5	once	16	CASSGTSGGYQETQYF	TGTGCCAGCAGTGGGACTAGCGGGGGATACCAAGAGACCCAGTACTTC
NA	TRBV5-6	TRBJ1-2	NA	14	CASSLASLIYGYTF	TGTGCCAGCAGCTTGGCCAGCCTGATATATGGCTACACCTTC
NA	TRBV6-6	TRBJ2-5	NA	13	CASSPLVPETQYF	TGTGCCAGCAGCCCACTAGTTCCAGAGACCCAGTACTTC
NA	TRBV2	TRBJ1-5	few	15	CASSLTGNSNQPQHF	TGTGCCAGCAGTCTTACAGGGAATAGCAATCAGCCCCAGCATTTT
TRBD2	TRBV19	TRBJ2-1	NA	15	CASTGRGGLWNEQFF	TGTGCCAGTACCGGGCGGGGGGGTCTGTGGAATGAGCAGTTCTTC
NA	TRBV11-2	TRBJ1-4	NA	15	CASSKNGFANEKLFF	TGTGCCAGCAGCAAGAACGGGTTTGCTAATGAAAAACTGTTTTTT
NA	TRBV19	TRBJ1-2	NA	15	CASSIGYSSNYGYTF	TGTGCCAGTAGTATAGGGTACAGTTCCAACTATGGCTACACCTTC
TRBD1	TRBV19	TRBJ1-6	NA	17	CASRYLRDRRDLSPLHF	TGTGCCAGTAGATATCTCCGGGACAGGCGAGATCTTTCACCCCTCCACTTT
TRBD2	TRBV9	TRBJ2-5	NA	16	CASSLGAGGAKETQYF	TGTGCCAGCAGCCTGGGGGCGGGGGGCGCAAAGGAGACCCAGTACTTC
NA	TRBV2	TRBJ2-5	NA	13	CASSEVTQETQYF	TGTGCCAGCAGTGAAGTGACTCAAGAAACCCAGTACTTC
NA	TRBV7-9	TRBJ1-1	NA	13	CASGARGGTEAFF	TGTGCCAGCGGTGCTAGGGGAGGGACTGAAGCTTTCTTT
TRBD2	TRBV14	TRBJ2-3	NA	16	CASSHGWGLATDTQYF	TGTGCCAGCAGCCATGGATGGGGACTAGCTACAGATACGCAGTATTTT
NA	TRBV7-2	TRBJ1-3	NA	15	CASSLRQASGNTIYF	TGTGCCAGCAGCTTAAGGCAGGCCTCTGGAAACACCATATATTTT
TRBD1	TRBV30	TRBJ1-2	few	14	CAHLRDRENDGYTF	TGTGCCCACCTTAGGGACAGGGAAAATGATGGCTACACCTTC
NA	TRBV4-1	TRBJ1-1	NA	15	CASSQVFREGTEAFF	TGCGCCAGCAGCCAGGTCTTTCGGGAAGGGACTGAAGCTTTCTTT
NA	TRBV15	TRBJ1-2	NA	17	CATSRDFNRDTNYGYTF	TGTGCCACCAGCAGAGATTTTAATAGGGACACTAACTATGGCTACACCTTC
NA	TRBV2	TRBJ1-4	NA	14	CASSEQGPNEKLFF	TGTGCCAGCAGTGAGCAGGGGCCTAATGAAAAACTGTTTTTT
TRBD1	TRBV5-5	TRBJ1-4	NA	18	CASSLFRRGSSTNEKLFF	TGTGCCAGCAGCTTATTTCGCAGGGGGAGTTCAACTAATGAAAAACTGTTTTTT
NA	TRBV5-6	TRBJ1-2	NA	11	CASSHSWGYTF	TGTGCCAGCAGCCACTCCTGGGGCTACACCTTC
TRBD1	TRBV28	TRBJ1-2	NA	14	CASITGGYNYGYTF	TGTGCCAGCATAACAGGGGGGTATAACTATGGCTACACCTTC
NA	TRBV6-1	TRBJ1-2	once	16	CASSGLLSAPNYGYTF	TGTGCCAGCAGTGGCCTACTTTCCGCACCTAACTATGGCTACACCTTC
NA	TRBV7-9	TRBJ1-2	few	12	CASSLVRDGYTF	TGTGCCAGCAGCTTAGTTCGGGACGGCTACACCTTC
NA	TRBV28	TRBJ2-7	NA	14	CASSPGQISYEQYF	TGTGCCAGCAGTCCAGGACAAATCTCCTACGAGCAGTACTTC
NA	TRBV11-3	TRBJ2-7	NA	12	CASSLEGYEQYF	TGTGCCAGCAGCTTAGAAGGCTACGAGCAGTACTTC
TRBD1	TRBV19	TRBJ2-7	once	13	CASSTTGPYEQYF	TGTGCCAGTAGTACGACAGGGCCCTACGAGCAGTACTTC
TRBD1	TRBV4-1	TRBJ2-7	once	14	CASSQRQDRDEQYF	TGCGCCAGCAGCCAGAGACAGGACAGGGACGAGCAGTACTTC
NA	TRBV7-3	TRBJ2-5	NA	13	CASSAGQSETQYF	TGTGCCAGCAGCGCTGGACAGTCCGAGACCCAGTACTTC
NA	TRBV6-5	TRBJ2-1	NA	13	CASSRDESYEQFF	TGTGCCAGCAGCCGGGACGAGAGCTATGAGCAGTTCTTC
TRBD2	TRBV29-1	TRBJ2-1	few	15	CSVEGKTSGDYEQFF	TGCAGCGTTGAAGGAAAAACTAGCGGGGACTATGAGCAGTTCTTC
NA	TRBV19	TRBJ1-1	NA	13	CASSIVGWTEAFF	TGTGCCAGTAGTATAGTGGGTTGGACTGAAGCTTTCTTT
NA	TRBV20-1	TRBJ1-6	NA	15	CSASEITFYNSPLHF	TGCAGTGCTAGTGAGATCACCTTCTATAATTCACCCCTCCACTTT
NA	TRBV5-6	TRBJ1-4	NA	14	CASSLSSRNEKLFF	TGTGCCAGCAGCTTGAGCTCGAGGAATGAAAAACTGTTTTTT